The TCR beta chain under discussion was sequenced for a study of Graves' ophthalmopathy and Graves' hyperthyroidism. Study-level information: Cases classed as stable hyperthyroidism had no ophthalmopathy within 18 months of follow-up.

RNA transcripts were the template, and TCR beta CDR3 regions were amplified from them. HTBI primers primed a first-round RT-PCR, and a second-round multiplex PCR followed. TCRdb re-derived calls from the multiplex PCR reads in MiXCR, one entry per CDR3 protein. The sample has more than 1,000,000 distinct CDR3 sequences, roughly two fifths seen once. General study points: For separating ophthalmopathy from stable hyperthyroidism, a 13-signature model gave 85% to 90% sensitivity and roughly 79% specificity.

This CDR3 is built from 14 residues. Trimming removed 4 bases from V and 6 bases from J, with 13 bases in between. The germline V gene has CDR1 WSHSY and CDR2 SAAADI. As to this clonotype: Its specificity is not known.

V is TRBV10-2 and J is TRBJ1-5; D is unclear. The specimen sequenced was peripheral blood or thyroid tissue (not recorded which). The clonotype comes from an adult man with Graves' hyperthyroidism. CDR3 amino acids: CASSGAEGGQPQHF. CDR3 coding DNA: TGCGCCAGCAGTGGGGCGGAGGGTGGTCAGCCCCAGCATTTT.